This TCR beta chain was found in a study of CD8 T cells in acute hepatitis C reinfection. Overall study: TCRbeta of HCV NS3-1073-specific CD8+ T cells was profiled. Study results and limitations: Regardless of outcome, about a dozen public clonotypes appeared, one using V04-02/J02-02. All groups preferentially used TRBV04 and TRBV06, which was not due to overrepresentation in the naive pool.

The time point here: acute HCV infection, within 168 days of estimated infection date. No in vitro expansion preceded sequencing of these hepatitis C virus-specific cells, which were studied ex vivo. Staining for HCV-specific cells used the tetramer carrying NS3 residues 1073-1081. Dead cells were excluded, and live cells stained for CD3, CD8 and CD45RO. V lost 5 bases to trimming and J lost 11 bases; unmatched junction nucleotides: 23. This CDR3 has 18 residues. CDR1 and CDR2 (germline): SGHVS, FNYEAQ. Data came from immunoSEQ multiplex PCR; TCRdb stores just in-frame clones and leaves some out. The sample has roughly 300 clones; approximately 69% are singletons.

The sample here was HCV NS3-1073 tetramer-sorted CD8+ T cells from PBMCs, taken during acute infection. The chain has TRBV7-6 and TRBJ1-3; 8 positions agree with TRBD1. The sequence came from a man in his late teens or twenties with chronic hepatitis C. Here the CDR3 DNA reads TGTGCCAGCAGCGCCGTCCCGGGACAGGATCCCAATGGGGTGGCCATATATTTT. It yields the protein CASSAVPGQDPNGVAIYF.